A single sample is the source of the 27 T cell receptor beta chains below, sequenced in a study of T cell clonotyping in hematopoietic cell transplantation. Sequencing was performed with immunoSEQ multiplex PCR; in TCRdb, only in-frame clones are kept and a portion is missing. The data hold 10,000 to 15,000 clones, with around 74% observed a single time. The specimen comprised peripheral blood mononuclear cells, sampled 180 days after allogeneic stem cell transplant. The receptor set was obtained from a male patient in his sixties or seventies who had an allogeneic stem cell transplant from an unrelated donor, so the T cells may come from the graft donor. Some clones in this sample may be carry-over from other donors' samples.

The V gene is TRBV4-2, the J gene TRBJ1-1, with D possibly being TRBD1 (5 bases). The CDR3 contains 12 residues. Germline-derived CDR1 and CDR2 are LGHNA and YNFKEQ. Trimming took 1 base from V and 11 from J, leaving 11 bases between them. The CDR3 reads CASSQGGVEAFF. The CDR3 DNA follows: TGTGCCAGCAGCCAAGGAGGGGTAGAGGCTTTCTTT.

The chain links TRBV19 to TRBJ2-2; perhaps TRBD1 as D (5 bases). This CDR3 has 15 residues. V shed 1 base and J shed 4 bases, with 10 bases lying between them. The V gene's germline CDR1 is LNHDA and CDR2 SQIVND (reference sequence). CDR3 in DNA: TGTGCCAGTAGTATAGTTGCAGGGCCCACCGGGGAGCTGTTTTTT. The encoded protein is CASSIVAGPTGELFF.

This chain links TRBV28 with TRBJ1-5, with TRBD1 identical over 11 bases. V was pared by 5 bases and J by 2 bases, with 14 bases of the junction left unmatched. CDR3 size: 19 residues. Germline V gene data show CDR1 as MDHEN and CDR2 as SYDVKM. CDR3: CASSLPGTGGRFGNQPQHF. CDR3 bases: TGTGCCAGCAGTCTCCCAGGGACAGGGGGTCGTTTCGGCAATCAGCCCCAGCATTTT.

With respect to this clone: Its ends do not fully match the called genes, so a read error is possible. The chain has TRBV7-2 and TRBJ1-5; no definite D call. Looked up from germline, CDR1 is SGHTA and CDR2 is FQGNSA. The CDR3 has 12 amino acids. CDR3 coding DNA: TGTGCCAGCAGCCTAGCCGATCAGCCCCAGCATTTT. This encodes CASSLADQPQHF.

The V gene is TRBV5-6, the J gene TRBJ2-7, with D possibly matching TRBD2 (6 bases). Trimming removed 4 bases at V and 4 bases at J, with 15 bases between. The CDR3 has 14 amino acids. CDR1 and CDR2 (germline): SGHDT, YYEEEE. Here the CDR3 reads CASSITGRVYEQYF. DNA for the CDR3: TGTGCCAGCAGCATAACCGGGAGAGTATACGAGCAGTACTTC.

This clone was observed a handful of times. The chain employs TRBV14 and TRBJ1-2, with no clear D. The V end lost 3 bases, the J end lost 8 bases, and 7 bases lay between the germline ends. The CDR3 runs 11 residues. From germline, CDR1 is SGHDN and CDR2 FVKESK. CDR3 region: CASSQGWGYTF. For the CDR3, the DNA is TGTGCCAGCAGCCAGGGTTGGGGCTACACCTTC.

The genes are TRBV2 and TRBJ1-2; D might be TRBD1 (5 bases). Trimming took off 3 bases at V and 5 bases at J, with 13 bases between the two ends. The germline V gene has CDR1 SNHLY and CDR2 FYNNEI. The CDR3 has 14 amino acids. The CDR3 nucleotides read TGTGCCAGCAGTGACAAGGCAGGGCCTTATGGCTACACCTTC. Translating gives CASSDKAGPYGYTF. Variable domain in full (rest from reference TRBV2 and TRBJ1-2): EPEVTQTPSHQVTQMGQEVILRCVPISNHLYFYWYRQILGQKVEFLVSFYNNEISEKSEIFDDQFSVERPDGSNFTLKIRSTKLEDSAMYFCASSDKAGPYGYTFGSGTRLTVV.

This sequence joins TRBV5-6 and TRBJ2-5; 7 bases fit TRBD1. Trimming removed 2 bases from V and 5 bases from J; junction bases left unmatched: 3. Germline V gene lookup returns CDR1 SGHDT and CDR2 YYEEEE. This CDR3 has 13 residues. The CDR3: CASSFGRGETQYF. CDR3 DNA sequence: TGTGCCAGCAGCTTTGGCAGGGGGGAGACCCAGTACTTC.

This clone was found a few times. The V call is TRBV6-6, the J call TRBJ1-5; weak D call: TRBD1 (5 bases). CDR1 MNHNY and CDR2 SVGAGI come from the germline V gene (reference sequence). The length of the CDR3 is 15 residues. Trimming pared 7 bases from V and 9 bases from J, leaving 22 bases between. The CDR3 loop is CASTLDGPGHWPQHF. DNA of the CDR3: TGTGCCAGCACCTTAGATGGGCCTGGACATTGGCCCCAGCATTTT.

This sequence joins TRBV28 and TRBJ2-5; 12 nucleotides line up with TRBD2. Germline V lookup: CDR1 MDHEN, CDR2 SYDVKM. V lost 5 bases and J lost 1; bases outside the gene matches: 2. The CDR3 length is 15 residues. In DNA, the CDR3 is TGTGCCAGCAGTCTAGCGGGGGGGACCCAAGAGACCCAGTACTTC. This translates into CASSLAGGTQETQYF.

This chain uses TRBV14 with TRBJ2-3; TRBD1 agrees at 7 bases. There are 15 residues in the CDR3. The V gene end was trimmed by 1 base and the J gene end by 1 base; junction bases not matched to a gene: 2. Per the germline V gene, CDR1 is SGHDN and CDR2 is FVKESK. CDR3 sequence reads: CASSQGQGGTDTQYF. The CDR3 DNA reads as TGTGCCAGCAGCCAAGGACAGGGTGGCACAGATACGCAGTATTTT.

This clone was detected a few times. This chain uses TRBV7-9 with TRBJ1-2, with 10 nucleotides matching TRBD1. The CDR3 loop spans 14 amino acids. CDR1 is SEHNR, CDR2 FQNEAQ, per germline (reference sequence). The junction had 6 bases not matched to a gene; V was cut back by 5 bases and J by 6 bases. The CDR3 sequence: CASSPSTGGHGYTF. DNA for the CDR3: TGTGCCAGCAGCCCGTCGACAGGGGGCCATGGCTACACCTTC. Full variable domain (outside the CDR3, taken from reference TRBV7-9 and TRBJ1-2): DTGVSQNPRHKITKRGQNVTFRCDPISEHNRLYWYRQTLGQGPEFLTYFQNEAQLEKSRLLSDRFSAERPKGSFSTLEIQRTEQGDSAMYLCASSPSTGGHGYTFGSGTRLTVV.

Here the CDR3 DNA reads TGTGCCAGCACCCACTCCACTAGCGGGAGCTCCTCGTTGGGGGAGCTGTTTTTT. Its translation: CASTHSTSGSSSLGELFF. J is TRBJ2-2 and V is TRBV25-1; 11 nucleotides match TRBD2. Per the germline V gene, CDR1 is MGHDK and CDR2 is SYGVNS. The V segment lost 7 bases and the J segment 8 bases; nucleotides outside the gene matches: 18. The CDR3 totals 18 residues.

This chain uses TRBV2 with TRBJ2-2; the match to TRBD2 covers 9 bases. The CDR3 is made up of 16 amino acids. Germline V lookup: CDR1 SNHLY, CDR2 FYNNEI. V gave up 3 bases and J gave up 0 bases; unmatched junction bases: 2. For the CDR3, the DNA is TGTGCCAGCAGTGAGCTAGCGGGATCGAACACCGGGGAGCTGTTTTTT. Amino acids: CASSELAGSNTGELFF.

This chain uses TRBV5-4 with TRBJ2-2, with TRBD1 identical over 8 bases. Germline values: CDR1 SGHNT, CDR2 YYREEE (reference sequence). The V gene end was trimmed by 2 bases and the J gene end by 3 bases; junction bases not matched to a gene: 3. This CDR3 has 15 residues. CDR3 region: CASSFDRGDTGELFF. The CDR3 bases are TGTGCCAGCAGCTTCGACAGGGGAGACACCGGGGAGCTGTTTTTT.

The rearrangement links TRBV5-1 to TRBJ2-1, with unresolved D. The V end lost 0 bases, the J end lost 4 bases, and 8 bases lay between the germline ends. The CDR3 sequence is 14 residues long. CDR1 is SGHRS and CDR2 is YFSETQ in the germline V gene. In nucleotides, the CDR3 is TGCGCCAGCAGCTTGGTGGAAGAGTACAATGAGCAGTTCTTC. Protein product: CASSLVEEYNEQFF.

A remark on this clone: Germline and junction disagree at one end, which may indicate a read error. This sequence joins TRBV19 and TRBJ1-1; D is ambiguous. CDR1 and CDR2 from the germline V gene are LNHDA and SQIVND (reference sequence). The CDR3 is made up of 13 amino acids. For the CDR3, the DNA is TGTGCCAGTAGTATAGGAGTGGGTACTGAGGCTTTCTTT. Its protein is CASSIGVGTEAFF. Looking up the rest from reference TRBV19 and TRBJ1-1 gives the full variable domain: DGGITQSPKYLFRKEGQNVTLSCEQNLNHDAMYWYRQDPGQGLRLIYYSQIVNDFQKGDIAEGYSVSREKKESFPLTVTSAQKNPTAFYLCASSIGVGTEAFFGQGTRLTVV.

V usage is TRBV4-1 and J usage is TRBJ1-2; 8 positions agree with TRBD1. Germline assignment: CDR1 MGHRA and CDR2 YSYEKL. With 0 bases clipped from V and 8 bases from J, the junction kept 17 bases outside the gene matches. This CDR3 contains 18 residues. CDR3 sequence reads: CASSQERTGSTYSMGYTF. The CDR3 bases are TGCGCCAGCAGCCAAGAGAGGACAGGGTCAACCTATTCTATGGGCTACACCTTC.

This sequence joins TRBV30 and TRBJ1-1; TRBD1 matches 7 bases. This CDR3 is 13 amino acids long. Germline assignment: CDR1 GTSNPN and CDR2 SVGIG (reference sequence). V gave up 4 bases and J gave up 2 bases; unmatched junction bases: 4. DNA for the CDR3: TGTGCCTGGACAGGGGGGTTTAACACTGAAGCTTTCTTT. It encodes CAWTGGFNTEAFF.

The chain joins TRBV30 to TRBJ2-1, with D uncertain. Per the germline V gene, CDR1 is GTSNPN and CDR2 is SVGIG (reference sequence). The germline V and J ends were trimmed by 4 bases and 5 bases, with 9 bases remaining between them. The CDR3 runs to 12 residues. Here the CDR3 reads CAWTPNHNEQFF. In nucleotides, the CDR3 is TGTGCCTGGACACCCAATCACAATGAGCAGTTCTTC.

The V gene is TRBV28, the J gene TRBJ2-1; D is uncertain. CDR1 and CDR2 (germline): MDHEN, SYDVKM. This CDR3 region has 15 residues. Trimming took 6 bases from V and 6 from J, leaving 18 bases between them. CDR3 sequence reads: CASSLLRSLLNEQFF. CDR3 nucleotide sequence: TGTGCCAGCAGCTTACTTCGGTCACTACTCAATGAGCAGTTCTTC.

This chain connects TRBV6-1 to TRBJ2-5; D possibly uses TRBD1 or TRBD2 (5 bases each). The germline gives CDR1 MNHNS, CDR2 SASEGT. Trimming cost V 4 bases and J 1 base, with 7 bases left between them. The CDR3 sequence is 13 residues long. CDR3 in DNA: TGTGCCAGCAGTGGGGGGAGCCAAGAGACCCAGTACTTC. This sequence encodes CASSGGSQETQYF.

The chain couples TRBV5-1 to TRBJ1-5, with D uncertain. The CDR3 is 13 residues long. V gave up 0 bases and J gave up 6 bases, with 7 bases separating them. CDR1 SGHRS and CDR2 YFSETQ come from the germline V gene. The CDR3 nucleotides are TGCGCCAGCAGCTTGGGGCCGGGTCAGCCCCAGCATTTT. Translated: CASSLGPGQPQHF.

The chain carries TRBV10-3 and TRBJ1-4; D not certain. V shed 2 bases and J shed 4 bases, with 5 bases lying between them. The CDR3 sequence is 13 residues long. The germline gives CDR1 ENHRY, CDR2 SYGVKD. CDR3 sequence: CAISEHGNEKLFF. DNA for the CDR3: TGTGCCATCAGTGAGCACGGTAATGAAAAACTGTTTTTT.

V is TRBV29-1 and J is TRBJ2-7; tentatively, D is TRBD1 (6 bases). This CDR3 has 13 residues. Germline loops: CDR1 SQVTM, CDR2 ANQGSEA. Trimming cost V 7 bases and J 0 bases, with 13 bases left between them. The DNA of the CDR3 is TGCAGCGCGGACAGTGCGAGCTCCTACGAGCAGTACTTC. Its protein product is CSADSASSYEQYF.

The chain has TRBV5-4 and TRBJ2-3; no clear D. Germline V gives CDR1 SGHNT, CDR2 YYREEE (reference sequence). The CDR3 spans 14 residues. Trimming left V 4 bases short and J 5 bases short, with 14 bases between. The CDR3 protein is CASSPLTTVDTQYF. The DNA for the CDR3 is TGTGCCAGCAGCCCCCTGACGACCGTAGATACGCAGTATTTT. Drawing the rest from reference TRBV5-4 and TRBJ2-3, the complete variable domain is ETGVTQSPTHLIKTRGQQVTLRCSSQSGHNTVSWYQQALGQGPQFIFQYYREEENGRGNFPPRFSGLQFPNYSSELNVNALELDDSALYLCASSPLTTVDTQYFGPGTRLTVL.

The V and J genes are TRBV28 and TRBJ2-7, with D possibly being TRBD1 (6 bases). Trimming shortened V by 3 bases and J by 1 base, and 10 bases separated the two germline ends. The length of the CDR3 is 14 residues. CDR1 and CDR2 from the germline V gene are MDHEN and SYDVKM. Here the CDR3 DNA reads TGTGCCAGCAGTTTTGGCAGGGGTTCCTACGAGCAGTACTTC. Translating gives CASSFGRGSYEQYF.